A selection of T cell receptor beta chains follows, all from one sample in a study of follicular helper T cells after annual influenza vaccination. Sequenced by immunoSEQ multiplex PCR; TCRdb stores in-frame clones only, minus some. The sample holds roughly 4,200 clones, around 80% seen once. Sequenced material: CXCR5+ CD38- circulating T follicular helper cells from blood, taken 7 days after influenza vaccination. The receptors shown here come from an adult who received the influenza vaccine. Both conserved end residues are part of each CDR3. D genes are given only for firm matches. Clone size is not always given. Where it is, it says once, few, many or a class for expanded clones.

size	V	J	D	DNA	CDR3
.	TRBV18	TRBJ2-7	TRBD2	TGTGCCAGCTCACCCCAGGCCGGGACTAGCGGGGGGGCCTACGAGCAGTACTTC	CASSPQAGTSGGAYEQYF
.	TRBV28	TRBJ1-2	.	TGTGCCAGCAGTTTTGGGTATTATGGCTACACCTTC	CASSFGYYGYTF
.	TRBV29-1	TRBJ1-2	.	TGCAGCGTCTCACTGGGGGAGAGCGGCTACACCTTC	CSVSLGESGYTF
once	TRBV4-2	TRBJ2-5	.	TGTGCCAGCAGCCCCCAGGATCGGGATGTGGAGACCCAGTACTTC	CASSPQDRDVETQYF
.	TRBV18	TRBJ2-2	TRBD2	TGTGCCAGCTCACCACATGAGTTTAGCAGACTAGCTGGCACCGGGGAGCTGTTTTTT	CASSPHEFSRLAGTGELFF
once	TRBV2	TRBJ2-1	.	TGTGCCAGCATTATGGGGACTGGGGGCCCGGAGGGGTTCTTC	CASIMGTGGPEGFF
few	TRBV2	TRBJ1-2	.	TGTGCCAGCAGTCTCGCTAACTATGGCTACACCTTC	CASSLANYGYTF
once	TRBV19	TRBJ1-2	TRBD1	TGTGCCAGTAGTATAGCCGGGACAGAAACTAACTATGGCTACACCTTC	CASSIAGTETNYGYTF
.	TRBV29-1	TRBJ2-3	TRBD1	TGCAGCTTCGGGACAGGGACTGGCGATACGCAGTATTTT	CSFGTGTGDTQYF
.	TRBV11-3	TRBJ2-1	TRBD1	TGTGCCAGCAGCTTTAGCCCCGCGAGGGGGCGCCCGTACAATGAGCAGTTCTTC	CASSFSPARGRPYNEQFF
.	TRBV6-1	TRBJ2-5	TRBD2	TGTGCCAGCAGTTTCGGCCCGGGGGGGGAGACCCAGTACTTC	CASSFGPGGETQYF
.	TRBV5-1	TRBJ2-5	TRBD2	TGCGCCAGCAGCTCTAGCGGGGGGGCCGATGAGACCCAGTACTTC	CASSSSGGADETQYF
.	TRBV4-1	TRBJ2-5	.	TGCGCCAGCAGCCAAGAGGACGAGACCCAGTACTTC	CASSQEDETQYF
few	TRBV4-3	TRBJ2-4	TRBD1	TGCGCCAGCAGCCATGATTCTCCCGGGACAGCCGAAAACATTCAGTACTTC	CASSHDSPGTAENIQYF
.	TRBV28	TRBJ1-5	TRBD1	TGTGCCAGCAGTCGCGGACAGGGTAGGGTTCAGCCCCAGCATTTT	CASSRGQGRVQPQHF
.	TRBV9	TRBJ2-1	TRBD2	TGTGCCAGCAGCGGGCGGGGGTCTACCTCATACAATGAGCAGTTCTTC	CASSGRGSTSYNEQFF